These 20 T cell receptor beta chains were all obtained from the same sample, sequenced in a study of T cells after yellow fever vaccination. TCRdb called the 5' RACE reads again in MiXCR, with one record for every CDR3 protein. The sample records about 430,000 distinct CDR3 sequences, about 17% being singletons. The starting material was PBMCs, obtained before the yellow fever booster vaccination. The receptor source for this set is a man in his late teens or twenties who received the YFV17D yellow fever vaccine.

The sample holds many counts of this clonotype. The chain employs TRBV7-3 and TRBJ2-5; TRBD2 matches at 7 bases. CDR1 and CDR2 from the germline V gene are SGHTA and FQGTGA. The CDR3 runs to 14 residues. Unmatched junction bases numbered 3, after V lost 3 bases and J lost 2 bases. The CDR3 coding sequence is TGTGCCAGCAGCTTTGGGGGGGTTCAAGAGACCCAGTACTTC. Protein product: CASSFGGVQETQYF.

The V call is TRBV30, the J call TRBJ1-2; D may be TRBD1 (5 bases). Germline V gene data show CDR1 as GTSNPN and CDR2 as SVGIG (reference sequence). The CDR3 has 14 amino acids. V gave up 4 bases and J gave up 4 bases, with 16 bases separating them. CDR3 sequence reads: CAWTVRGLSYGYTF. The DNA of the CDR3 is TGTGCCTGGACCGTCCGGGGCCTGAGCTATGGCTACACCTTC.

In its sample, this clonotype was seen a few times. The genes are TRBV20-1 and TRBJ2-5, with D perhaps matching TRBD2 (6 bases). The CDR3 is 13 residues long. Germline CDR1 DFQATT, CDR2 SNEGSKA (reference sequence). Trimming took 5 bases from V and 3 from J, leaving 13 bases between them. CDR3 in amino acids: CSAGGTAKETQYF. As DNA, the CDR3 is TGCAGTGCTGGAGGGACGGCGAAAGAGACCCAGTACTTC.

The chain couples TRBV7-2 to TRBJ2-2, with D hard to call. Germline V gene lookup returns CDR1 SGHTA and CDR2 FQGNSA. V gave up 6 bases and J gave up 6 bases, with 20 bases separating them. The CDR3 loop spans 16 amino acids. CDR3 residues: CASSLHPMNYPGELFF. The CDR3 coding sequence is TGTGCCAGCAGTCTCCACCCGATGAACTACCCCGGGGAGCTGTTTTTT.

This chain joins TRBV11-2 and TRBJ1-6; the D is unclear. V was shortened by 4 bases and J by 10 bases, with 11 bases between the two germline ends. This CDR3 comprises 13 residues. The germline CDR1 and CDR2 sequences are SGHAT and FQNNGV. As DNA, the CDR3 is TGTGCCAGCAGCTCCCTCCCAGGCTCACCCCTCCACTTT. It specifies CASSSLPGSPLHF. The variable domain in full, with the rest retrieved from reference TRBV11-2 and TRBJ1-6, is EAGVAQSPRYKIIEKRQSVAFWCNPISGHATLYWYQQILGQGPKLLIQFQNNGVVDDSQLPKDRFSAERLKGVDSTLKIQPAKLEDSAVYLCASSSLPGSPLHFGNGTRLTVT.

This chain connects TRBV5-6 to TRBJ2-5; 8 nucleotides agree with TRBD2. Germline CDR1 reads SGHDT; CDR2 reads YYEEEE. This CDR3 spans 18 amino acids. V shed 1 base and J 5 bases; nucleotides not matched to a gene: 16. In DNA form, the CDR3 reads TGTGCCAGCAGCTTGTTATTGTCTAGCGGGTCTCAGGTTGAGACCCAGTACTTC. This sequence encodes CASSLLLSSGSQVETQYF.

The chain combines TRBV29-1 with TRBJ2-7; TRBD1 agrees at 9 bases. CDR1 is SQVTM, CDR2 ANQGSEA, per germline. Trimming cost V 7 bases and J 6 bases; bases outside gene matches: 7. The CDR3 is made up of 12 amino acids. CDR3 in DNA: TGCAGCGGGGGGACAGGGAGCGGCGAGCAGTACTTC. This sequence encodes CSGGTGSGEQYF.

This clonotype was counted many times. The rearrangement links TRBV5-4 to TRBJ2-1, with D unresolved. The germline CDR1 and CDR2 sequences are SGHNT and YYREEE (reference sequence). The length of the CDR3 is 15 residues. V was shortened by 4 bases and J by 1 base, with 12 bases between the two germline ends. The CDR3 bases are TGTGCCAGCAGCCCGGGCGTGGGGTCCTACAATGAGCAGTTCTTC. Encoded protein: CASSPGVGSYNEQFF.

This CDR3 is CASSLGPGGTDTQYF. The CDR3 nucleotides read TGTGCCAGCAGCTTGGGGCCGGGGGGCACAGATACGCAGTATTTT. The rearrangement uses TRBV5-5 and TRBJ2-3; D possibly corresponds to TRBD2 (6 bases). V was clipped by 0 bases and J by 1 base, with 9 bases between them. The germline gives CDR1 SGHKS, CDR2 YYEKEE (reference sequence). This CDR3 region has 15 residues.

The chain couples TRBV2 to TRBJ1-5, with D possibly TRBD1 on 5 matching bases. The CDR3 covers 15 residues. From germline, CDR1 is SNHLY and CDR2 FYNNEI. The V and J ends lost 1 base and 6 bases respectively, with 13 bases between them. The CDR3 is CASSEVRGNSQPQHF. The CDR3 DNA reads as TGTGCCAGCAGTGAAGTTAGGGGAAATAGTCAGCCCCAGCATTTT.

The V call is TRBV10-3, the J call TRBJ2-5; TRBD1 agrees at 8 bases. The CDR3 consists of 16 residues. V trimming: 2 bases; J trimming: 5 bases; junction bases outside the gene matches: 10. Germline V CDR1 and CDR2: ENHRY, SYGVKD. CDR3 sequence: CAISEQGAGGRETQYF. CDR3 DNA: TGTGCCATCAGTGAGCAGGGGGCAGGGGGACGGGAGACCCAGTACTTC.

This sequence joins TRBV6-1 and TRBJ1-1, with D unclear. There are 12 residues in the CDR3. The V end was cut by 1 base, the J end by 5 bases, with 5 bases between. Germline CDR1 and CDR2: MNHNS and SASEGT. The CDR3 sequence is CASSEGETEAFF. The CDR3 DNA reads TGTGCCAGCAGTGAAGGGGAAACTGAAGCTTTCTTT.

This clonotype has a handful of counts. V and J are TRBV28 and TRBJ1-5; D is unclear. Trimming shortened V by 7 bases and J by 2 bases, and 15 bases separated the two germline ends. The CDR3 runs 15 residues. From germline, CDR1 is MDHEN and CDR2 SYDVKM. CDR3 coding DNA: TGTGCCAGCACAGGTGGAGGGAATCGCAATCAGCCCCAGCATTTT. Its protein product is CASTGGGNRNQPQHF.

This clonotype was seen more than once but under ten times. The chain employs TRBV7-8 and TRBJ1-1; 7 nucleotides line up with TRBD1. Per the germline V gene, CDR1 is SGHVS and CDR2 is FQNEAQ. The CDR3 runs 15 residues. V dropped 1 base and J dropped 4; count of bases not matched to a gene: 6. CDR3 in DNA: TGTGCCAGCAGCTTAGGAACGACAGGGAGCACTGAAGCTTTCTTT. Its translation: CASSLGTTGSTEAFF.

The rearrangement links TRBV7-9 to TRBJ1-1, with a weak D call TRBD1 (5 bases). CDR1 is SEHNR, CDR2 FQNEAQ, per germline (reference sequence). V lost 6 bases, J lost 1 base, and 27 bases lay in between. This CDR3 has 19 amino acids. As DNA, the CDR3 is TGTGCCAGCAGACCCGCGGGGGGACGCTACTTAGCCGAGAACACTGAAGCTTTCTTT. Protein sequence: CASRPAGGRYLAENTEAFF. Full variable domain (missing parts from reference TRBV7-9 and TRBJ1-1): DTGVSQNPRHKITKRGQNVTFRCDPISEHNRLYWYRQTLGQGPEFLTYFQNEAQLEKSRLLSDRFSAERPKGSFSTLEIQRTEQGDSAMYLCASRPAGGRYLAENTEAFFGQGTRLTVV.

In this sample, this clonotype turned up a few times. The rearrangement joins TRBV7-6 to TRBJ2-5; D might be TRBD1 or TRBD2, each matching 6 bases. Trimming shortened V by 5 bases and J by 5 bases, and 15 bases separated the two germline ends. Per germline, CDR1 SGHVS and CDR2 FNYEAQ. This CDR3 region has 14 residues. The CDR3 DNA sequence: TGTGCCAGCAGCCGCACGGGGGCATTGGAGACCCAGTACTTC. As protein: CASSRTGALETQYF.

This clonotype has more than one count but fewer than ten. The gene calls are TRBV2 and TRBJ2-1, with D maybe TRBD1 (5 bases). This CDR3 contains 15 residues. Between the trimmed V and J ends, which lost 1 base and 2 bases, there was a span of 9 bases. Germline-derived CDR1 and CDR2 are SNHLY and FYNNEI. The CDR3 DNA sequence: TGTGCCAGCAGTGAAGAGGCAGGGACCTACAATGAGCAGTTCTTC. Residues: CASSEEAGTYNEQFF. The full variable domain, its missing parts supplied by reference TRBV2 and TRBJ2-1, is EPEVTQTPSHQVTQMGQEVILRCVPISNHLYFYWYRQILGQKVEFLVSFYNNEISEKSEIFDDQFSVERPDGSNFTLKIRSTKLEDSAMYFCASSEEAGTYNEQFFGPGTRLTVL.

This clonotype was detected a few times. This chain uses TRBV7-2 with TRBJ2-5; a weak D match, TRBD2 (5 bases). The CDR3 runs to 16 residues. Germline lookup yields CDR1 SGHTA and CDR2 FQGNSA. V gave up 3 bases and J gave up 5 bases, with 19 bases separating them. The CDR3: CASSLYASRLGETQYF. CDR3 DNA: TGTGCCAGCAGCTTGTACGCTAGCCGTTTAGGGGAGACCCAGTACTTC.

The J gene is TRBJ1-1, the V gene TRBV7-2; no reliable D call. The germline V gene has CDR1 SGHTA and CDR2 FQGNSA. The CDR3 is 14 residues long. V gave up 4 bases and J gave up 3 bases, with 12 bases separating them. CDR3 amino acids: CASSSRRVDTEAFF. CDR3 nucleotides: TGTGCCAGCAGCTCCCGCCGAGTGGACACTGAAGCTTTCTTT.

The chain combines TRBV27 with TRBJ2-4; D gene ambiguous. CDR1 MNHEY and CDR2 SMNVEV come from the germline V gene (reference sequence). Between the trimmed V and J ends, which lost 5 bases and 1 base, there was a span of 15 bases. The CDR3 covers 16 residues. The CDR3 reads CASSARWARAKNIQYF. CDR3 DNA sequence: TGTGCCAGCAGTGCCCGTTGGGCTCGCGCCAAAAACATTCAGTACTTC.